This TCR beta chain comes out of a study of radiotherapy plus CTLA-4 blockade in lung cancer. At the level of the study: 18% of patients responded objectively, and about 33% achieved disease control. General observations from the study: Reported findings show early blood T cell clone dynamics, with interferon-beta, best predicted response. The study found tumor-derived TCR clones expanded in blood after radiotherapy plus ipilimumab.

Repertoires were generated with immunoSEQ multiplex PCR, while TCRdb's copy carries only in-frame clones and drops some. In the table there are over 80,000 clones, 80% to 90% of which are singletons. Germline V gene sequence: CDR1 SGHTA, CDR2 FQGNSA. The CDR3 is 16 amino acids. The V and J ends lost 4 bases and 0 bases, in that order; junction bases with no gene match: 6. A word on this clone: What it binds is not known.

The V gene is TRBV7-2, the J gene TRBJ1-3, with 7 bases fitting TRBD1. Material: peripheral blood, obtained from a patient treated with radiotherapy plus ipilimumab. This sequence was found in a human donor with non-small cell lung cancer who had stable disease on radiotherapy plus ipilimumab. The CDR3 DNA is TGTGCCAGCAGCTCGGGACAGCCGAGCTCTGGAAACACCATATATTTT. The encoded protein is CASSSGQPSSGNTIYF.